These 3 T cell receptor beta chains came from one sample sequenced in a study of identifying expanded T cells in peripheral blood. The protocol was immunoSEQ multiplex PCR, while the TCRdb copy is restricted to in-frame clones and leaves out a portion. The sample consists of about 90,000 clones, around 84% of them appearing once. The specimen was blood. These receptors came from a person between 18 and 75 years old in good health.

The chain combines TRBV18 with TRBJ1-1, with no clear D. The CDR3 is 14 residues long. The V gene's germline CDR1 is KGHSH and CDR2 LQKENI. V was shortened by 5 bases and J by 3 bases, with 13 bases between the two germline ends. In DNA, the CDR3 is TGTGCCAGCTCATTATCTGGATTGGACACTGAAGCTTTCTTT. It translates to CASSLSGLDTEAFF.

The chain joins TRBV7-6 to TRBJ2-2, with D possibly being TRBD2 (6 bases). The CDR3 is 13 residues long. Per the germline V gene, CDR1 is SGHVS and CDR2 is FNYEAQ. Between the trimmed V and J ends, which lost 2 bases and 10 bases, there was a span of 11 bases. The CDR3: CASSLRWREELFF. The CDR3 bases are TGTGCCAGCAGCTTACGGTGGAGGGAGGAGCTGTTTTTT.

The chain recombines TRBV2 with TRBJ1-6; D gene uncertain. Trimming left V 3 bases short and J 0 bases short, with 9 bases between. Germline values: CDR1 SNHLY, CDR2 FYNNEI. There are 16 residues in the CDR3. In nucleotides, the CDR3 is TGTGCCAGCAGTGATCTCATAAACTCCTATAATTCACCCCTCCACTTT. Encoded protein: CASSDLINSYNSPLHF.